A selection of T cell receptor beta chains follows, all from one sample in a study of CD8+ T cells in alopecia areata. Profiling relied on immunoSEQ multiplex PCR, and the TCRdb table lists in-frame clones only, not all of them. The table includes about 180,000 clones, 50% to 65% detected once. The sample here was CD8+ T cells sorted from blood, taken at week 24, from a patient treated with tofacitinib. These receptors were taken from a human donor with alopecia areata. CDR3s include the opening cysteine and the closing phenylalanine or tryptophan. D genes are given only for firm matches.

CDR3	D	V	J
CAWSGGLTEAFF	.	TRBV30	TRBJ1-1
CASSSEGGGNEQFF	.	TRBV9	TRBJ2-1
CAIRKGGAGAQETQYF	.	TRBV10-3	TRBJ2-5
CASSSLRTSGGAVDTQYF	TRBD2	TRBV13	TRBJ2-3
CSVMGLAGSQETQYF	TRBD2	TRBV29-1	TRBJ2-5
CAIRDRGQNYGYTF	.	TRBV2	TRBJ1-2
CSVERDGYTF	.	TRBV29-1	TRBJ1-2
CASSQGIAEQFF	.	TRBV14	TRBJ2-1
CASSLGGARYEQYF	.	TRBV11-3	TRBJ2-7
CASSPGANVLTF	.	TRBV25-1	TRBJ2-6
CASSVRQDHPNTEAFF	.	TRBV9	TRBJ1-1
CASSPSAGELFF	.	TRBV4-3	TRBJ2-2
CASRGRGQSLSPLHF	TRBD1	TRBV27	TRBJ1-6
CAWSPRGGAPEAFF	TRBD1	TRBV30	TRBJ1-1
CACVPGGGPLNEQFF	.	TRBV30	TRBJ2-1
CASSPGDYEQYF	.	TRBV7-2	TRBJ2-7
CASSPEGVATGELFF	.	TRBV7-8	TRBJ2-2
CASSLALDEQFF	.	TRBV7-9	TRBJ2-1
CASSQGTGTVYEQYF	TRBD1	TRBV4-3	TRBJ2-7
CASSLGVTGGEKGLEQYF	.	TRBV7-8	TRBJ2-7
CSVLEGADNSPLHF	.	TRBV29-1	TRBJ1-6
CASSLLGTDSNQPQHF	.	TRBV7-8	TRBJ1-5
CASSETGLAQVYEQYF	TRBD2	TRBV2	TRBJ2-7
CASSLGSYNSPLHF	.	TRBV27	TRBJ1-6
CSVLMSGGLGGELFF	.	TRBV29-1	TRBJ2-2
CASSPLVFQLPDTEAFF	.	TRBV9	TRBJ1-1